The 8 T cell receptor beta chains below all came from one sample that was sequenced in a study of T-cell reconstitution after alpha-beta-depleted transplantation in children. Unique molecular identifiers were incorporated when the TCRbeta library was constructed. Each CDR3 protein is one row after TCRdb ran MiXCR on the PCR reads. The sample includes about 340,000 distinct CDR3 sequences, 10% to 15% of them seen just once. The input for sequencing was PBMCs, taken from the stem cell graft. These receptors were obtained from a human donor who donated a stem cell graft to a child with Fanconi anemia.

The gene calls are TRBV4-2 and TRBJ2-3; no firm D call. V dropped 6 bases and J dropped 5 bases, with 9 bases sitting between them. CDR3 size: 12 residues. CDR1 is LGHNA and CDR2 is YNFKEQ in the germline V gene. CDR3 sequence: CASRLGEDTQYF. The CDR3 DNA sequence: TGTGCCAGCAGGCTTGGTGAAGATACGCAGTATTTT.

This chain links TRBV4-2 with TRBJ2-5; 11 bases are shared with TRBD2. V gave up 1 base and J gave up 5 bases; unmatched junction bases: 3. The CDR3 runs to 15 residues. CDR1 and CDR2 from the germline V gene are LGHNA and YNFKEQ. CDR3 in amino acids: CASSQGTSGLETQYF. In DNA form, the CDR3 reads TGTGCCAGCAGCCAAGGGACTAGCGGGTTGGAGACCCAGTACTTC.

This clonotype was counted at least ten times. This chain connects TRBV9 to TRBJ1-1; D is unresolved. CDR1 SGDLS and CDR2 YYNGEE come from the germline V gene. There are 13 residues in the CDR3. The V and J ends lost 0 bases and 6 bases respectively, with 9 bases between them. CDR3 in DNA: TGTGCCAGCAGCGTAGCTGTTACTTCTGAAGCTTTCTTT. It codes for CASSVAVTSEAFF.

This clonotype has just a few counts. This rearrangement joins TRBV15 to TRBJ1-2; 7 bases fit TRBD1. The junction had 7 bases not matched to a gene; V was cut back by 4 bases and J by 2 bases. Germline CDR1 reads LNHNV; CDR2 reads YYDKDF (reference sequence). The CDR3 contains 15 residues. CDR3: CATSTERGQNYGYTF. The CDR3 nucleotides are TGTGCCACCAGCACCGAAAGGGGACAGAACTATGGCTACACCTTC.

Only a few counts were recorded for this clonotype. The J gene is TRBJ2-3, the V gene TRBV20-1, with 7 bases fitting TRBD2. Unmatched junction bases numbered 2, after V lost 3 bases and J lost 2 bases. The CDR3 contains 13 residues. From germline, CDR1 is DFQATT and CDR2 SNEGSKA (reference sequence). CDR3 residues: CSASGGITDTQYF. CDR3 nucleotides: TGCAGTGCTAGCGGGGGGATCACAGATACGCAGTATTTT.

This clonotype has a count of ten or more. V is TRBV4-3 and J is TRBJ2-3; D may be TRBD1 (7 bases). V was pared by 4 bases and J by 6 bases, with 14 bases between. Germline V lookup: CDR1 LGHNA, CDR2 YSLEER. CDR3 length equals 14 residues. CDR3 protein: CASSPRGAADTQYF. CDR3 coding DNA: TGCGCCAGCAGCCCCAGGGGGGCCGCTGATACGCAGTATTTT.

This chain connects TRBV12-3 or TRBV12-4 to TRBJ2-2; 8 bases map to TRBD2. Trimming cost V 3 bases and J 2 bases; bases outside gene matches: 5. The CDR3 covers 16 residues. CDR3 protein: CASSFRAGANTGELFF. In DNA form, the CDR3 reads TGTGCCAGCAGTTTCAGAGCGGGAGCTAACACCGGGGAGCTGTTTTTT.

This clonotype was detected only a few times. The chain uses TRBV19 and TRBJ1-1; TRBD1 agrees at 7 bases. This CDR3 contains 13 residues. Germline CDR1 and CDR2: LNHDA and SQIVND (reference sequence). The V segment lost 3 bases and the J segment 6 bases; nucleotides outside the gene matches: 4. The CDR3 nucleotides are TGTGCCAGTAGTATCCTTCAGGGGGCTGAAGCTTTCTTT. Protein sequence: CASSILQGAEAFF.